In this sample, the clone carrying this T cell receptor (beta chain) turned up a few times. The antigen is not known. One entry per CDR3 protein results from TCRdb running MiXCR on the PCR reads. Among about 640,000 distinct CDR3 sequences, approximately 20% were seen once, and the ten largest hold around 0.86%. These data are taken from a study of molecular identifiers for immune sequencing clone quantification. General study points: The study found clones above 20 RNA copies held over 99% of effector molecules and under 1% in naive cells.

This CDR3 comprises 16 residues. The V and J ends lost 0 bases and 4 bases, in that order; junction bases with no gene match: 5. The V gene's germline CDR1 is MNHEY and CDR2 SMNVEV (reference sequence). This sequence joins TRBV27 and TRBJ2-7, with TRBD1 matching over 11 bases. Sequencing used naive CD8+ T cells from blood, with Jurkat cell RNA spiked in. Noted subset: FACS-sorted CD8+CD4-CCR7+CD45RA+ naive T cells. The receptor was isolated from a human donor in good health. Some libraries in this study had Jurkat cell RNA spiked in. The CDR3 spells CASSLSGQGGSYEQYF. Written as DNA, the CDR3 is TGTGCCAGCAGTTTATCGGGACAGGGGGGATCTTACGAGCAGTACTTC.